These 18 T cell receptor beta chains were all obtained from the same sample, sequenced in a study of cytomegalovirus exposure and HLA in healthy donors. Primers for the PCR totalled 60 Vbeta and 13 Jbeta. Repertoires were generated with immunoSEQ multiplex PCR, while TCRdb's copy carries only in-frame clones and drops some. Among more than 100,000 clones listed, more than 75% were seen once. Sequencing input: PBMCs. The receptor set was obtained from a young woman in good health and CMV-seropositive.

The gene calls are TRBV2 and TRBJ1-3; D is undetermined. Trimming shortened V by 6 bases and J by 0 bases, and 9 bases separated the two germline ends. CDR1 and CDR2 (germline): SNHLY, FYNNEI. The CDR3 loop spans 14 amino acids. The CDR3 nucleotides are TGTGCCAGCAGGGCACCGCTCTCTGGAAACACCATATATTTT. Residues: CASRAPLSGNTIYF.

The J gene is TRBJ2-7, the V gene TRBV28; 10 bases are a match to TRBD2. The CDR3 covers 16 residues. With 2 bases clipped from V and 5 bases from J, the junction kept 9 bases outside the gene matches. Germline V gives CDR1 MDHEN, CDR2 SYDVKM. CDR3 nucleotides: TGTGCCAGCAGTTTACCGGTACGGAGCGGGAGGGACGAGCAGTACTTC. This codes for CASSLPVRSGRDEQYF.

This chain connects TRBV7-2 to TRBJ2-7; D is unclear. Germline CDR1 reads SGHTA; CDR2 reads FQGNSA. The CDR3 spans 14 residues. Trimming stripped 5 bases from V and 1 base from J, with 12 bases between. The CDR3 here is CASSPIGGSYEQYF. The CDR3 nucleotides are TGTGCCAGCAGCCCCATTGGCGGATCCTACGAGCAGTACTTC.

The V gene is TRBV11-2, the J gene TRBJ1-4; D is ambiguous. V lost 1 base and J 6 bases, leaving 9 bases between the germline ends. This CDR3 has 14 amino acids. In germline, CDR1 is SGHAT, CDR2 FQNNGV. The CDR3 DNA is TGTGCCAGCAGCTTAGCCGTTTGGCATGAAAAACTGTTTTTT. This encodes CASSLAVWHEKLFF.

CDR3: CSVGIGELFF. CDR3 in DNA: TGCAGCGTTGGTATCGGGGAGCTGTTTTTT. J is TRBJ2-2 and V is TRBV29-1; unclear D gene. Germline V gives CDR1 SQVTM, CDR2 ANQGSEA. The CDR3 is 10 residues long. With 4 bases removed from V and 7 bases from J, the gap between germline ends came to 4 bases.

This chain links TRBV7-3 with TRBJ2-3; D not resolved. V gave up 2 bases and J gave up 0 bases, with 6 bases separating them. This CDR3 has 14 amino acids. Germline CDR1 SGHTA, CDR2 FQGTGA. For the CDR3, the DNA is TGTGCCAGCAGCTTACAAATGAGCACAGATACGCAGTATTTT. It codes for CASSLQMSTDTQYF.

The rearrangement links TRBV9 to TRBJ1-1; D possibly corresponds to TRBD1 (5 bases). CDR1 and CDR2 from the germline V gene are SGDLS and YYNGEE. The CDR3 sequence is 13 residues long. V lost 0 bases, J lost 5 bases, and 8 bases lay in between. CDR3 region: CASSVEGLTEAFF. DNA of the CDR3: TGTGCCAGCAGCGTAGAGGGGTTAACTGAAGCTTTCTTT.

The rearrangement links TRBV7-9 to TRBJ2-7; tentative D call: TRBD1 (5 bases). Trimming pared 5 bases from V and 4 bases from J, leaving 18 bases between. Germline CDR1 is SEHNR and CDR2 is FQNEAQ (reference sequence). The CDR3 length is 15 residues. The CDR3 loop is CASSPDKGIGYEQYF. The CDR3 DNA reads TGTGCCAGCAGCCCGGATAAGGGGATAGGGTACGAGCAGTACTTC.

The genes are TRBV30 and TRBJ1-3, with a weak D call TRBD1 (5 bases). V shed 6 bases and J shed 0 bases, with 9 bases lying between them. The CDR3 runs 13 residues. Germline-derived CDR1 and CDR2 are GTSNPN and SVGIG (reference sequence). The CDR3 protein is CACLDNSGNTIYF. The DNA for the CDR3 is TGTGCCTGTTTGGACAACTCTGGAAACACCATATATTTT.

V is TRBV5-1 and J is TRBJ2-5, with a tentative D call TRBD2 (6 bases). The germline gives CDR1 SGHRS, CDR2 YFSETQ. This CDR3 contains 13 residues. Trimming stripped 4 bases from V and 5 bases from J, with 12 bases between. CDR3 in DNA: TGCGCCAGCAGCCCCCGGCGGGGTGAGACCCAGTACTTC. Its protein is CASSPRRGETQYF. Combining the CDR3 with reference TRBV5-1 and TRBJ2-5 gives the whole variable domain KAGVTQTPRYLIKTRGQQVTLSCSPISGHRSVSWYQQTPGQGLQFLFEYFSETQRNKGNFPGRFSGRQFSNSRSEMNVSTLELGDSALYLCASSPRRGETQYFGPGTRLLVL.

The V gene is TRBV19, the J gene TRBJ2-7; no definite D call. This CDR3 is 13 amino acids long. Trimming pared 3 bases from V and 1 base from J, leaving 7 bases between. Germline CDR1 reads LNHDA; CDR2 reads SQIVND (reference sequence). The CDR3, as DNA: TGTGCCAGTAGTATTGGCCGTTCCTACGAGCAGTACTTC. This translates into CASSIGRSYEQYF.

The gene calls are TRBV18 and TRBJ2-3; TRBD1 matches 10 bases. The V gene's germline CDR1 is KGHSH and CDR2 LQKENI. V lost 3 bases and J lost 4; bases outside the gene matches: 7. The CDR3 runs 16 residues. The CDR3 bases are TGTGCCAGCTCACCCGGGACAGGGGTCGGGTCAGATACGCAGTATTTT. It translates to CASSPGTGVGSDTQYF.

This clone was seen a few times. The chain has TRBV2 and TRBJ1-2, with TRBD1 matching over 7 bases. The V and J ends lost 5 bases and 4 bases, in that order; junction bases with no gene match: 1. The CDR3 has 12 amino acids. In germline, CDR1 is SNHLY, CDR2 FYNNEI. The CDR3 region has the DNA TGTGCCAGCAGTCGGGACAGCTATGGCTACACCTTC. Its translation is CASSRDSYGYTF.

The chain couples TRBV28 to TRBJ2-5, with D perhaps TRBD2 (5 bases). From germline, CDR1 is MDHEN and CDR2 SYDVKM. V lost 4 bases, J lost 8 bases, and 20 bases lay in between. This CDR3 comprises 15 residues. CDR3 nucleotides: TGTGCCAGCAGTTCCTCTATAGTCGCCGGAGGAACCCAGTACTTC. Protein sequence: CASSSSIVAGGTQYF.

The CDR3 protein is CASSLVQGQSQPQHF. CDR3 DNA sequence: TGTGCCAGCAGTTTAGTCCAGGGGCAGAGTCAGCCCCAGCATTTT. The chain carries TRBV27 and TRBJ1-5, with TRBD1 as a possible D gene (6 bases). The germline V and J ends were trimmed by 2 bases and 6 bases, with 14 bases remaining between them. There are 15 residues in the CDR3. Germline V gene lookup returns CDR1 MNHEY and CDR2 SMNVEV (reference sequence).

This sequence joins TRBV6-7 and TRBJ2-3, with 14 nucleotides matching TRBD2. TRBV6-7 is an ORF for which the function is uncertain. J was trimmed by 3 bases and V by 3 bases; bases with no gene match: 8. The CDR3 runs 18 residues. CDR3 sequence (DNA): TGTGCCAGCAGTTATTCGGGACTAGCGGGAGTCCGTACAGATACGCAGTATTTT. It specifies CASSYSGLAGVRTDTQYF.

This chain connects TRBV6-4 to TRBJ1-2; D call uncertain. Germline V gene sequence: CDR1 MRHNA, CDR2 SNTAGT. The V and J ends lost 6 bases and 4 bases respectively, with 12 bases between them. This CDR3 contains 13 residues. CDR3 protein: CASSPGSVYGYTF. The CDR3 DNA follows: TGTGCCAGCAGCCCCGGGTCGGTCTATGGCTACACCTTC.

This clone has only a few counts. This CDR3 reads CASSLDQSSTDTQYF. The CDR3 DNA is TGTGCCAGCAGCTTGGACCAGTCTAGCACAGATACGCAGTATTTT. The V gene is TRBV5-4, the J gene TRBJ2-3; D not resolved. V lost 0 bases and J 0 bases, leaving 8 bases between the germline ends. Germline V CDR1 and CDR2: SGHNT, YYREEE (reference sequence). This CDR3 comprises 15 residues.